These 22 T cell receptor beta chains were sequenced from one sample in a study of cytomegalovirus exposure and HLA in healthy donors. Primers for the PCR totalled 60 Vbeta and 13 Jbeta. Method: immunoSEQ multiplex PCR; TCRdb's copy keeps in-frame clones and lacks some. Here the sample spans about 170,000 clones, more than 60% being singletons. The sequenced sample consisted of PBMCs. These receptors all stem from a female donor in good health and CMV-seronegative.

This chain joins TRBV4-3 and TRBJ1-2; tentatively, D is TRBD1 (6 bases). Germline-derived CDR1 and CDR2 are LGHNA and YSLEER. The CDR3 is made up of 15 amino acids. V was clipped by 0 bases and J by 0 bases, with 8 bases between them. The CDR3 DNA reads TGCGCCAGCAGCCAAGATTCAGGGGCTAACTATGGCTACACCTTC. The encoded protein is CASSQDSGANYGYTF.

The rearrangement joins TRBV30 to TRBJ2-7; D perhaps matches TRBD1 (6 bases). Per germline, CDR1 GTSNPN and CDR2 SVGIG (reference sequence). This CDR3 has 13 residues. The V gene lost 4 bases and the J gene lost 2 bases, with 12 bases spanning the gap. The CDR3: CAWNDRHPYEQYF. The CDR3 nucleotides are TGTGCCTGGAATGACAGGCACCCCTACGAGCAGTACTTC.

The V call is TRBV28, the J call TRBJ1-4; 7 bases are shared with TRBD1. Germline values: CDR1 MDHEN, CDR2 SYDVKM. The J segment lost 4 bases and the V segment lost 6 bases, leaving 8 bases of the junction unmatched. The CDR3 has 15 amino acids. Here the CDR3 DNA reads TGTGCCAGCAGGCCGGAGGACAGGATTAATGAAAAACTGTTTTTT. Encoded protein: CASRPEDRINEKLFF.

Only one count was recorded for this clone. V and J are TRBV7-9 and TRBJ1-3; 7 bases are a match to TRBD1. V was clipped by 1 base and J by 0 bases; unmatched bases: 12. Germline V CDR1 and CDR2: SEHNR, FQNEAQ (reference sequence). The CDR3 totals 19 residues. Here the CDR3 DNA reads TGTGCCAGCAGCTTAGGTTTAACGACAGGGTTGCTCTCTGGAAACACCATATATTTT. Residues: CASSLGLTTGLLSGNTIYF.

The CDR3 region is CASSLRRGSYNEQFF. CDR3 in DNA: TGTGCCAGCAGTTTAAGGCGGGGCTCCTACAATGAGCAGTTCTTC. V is TRBV27 and J is TRBJ2-1, with a weak D call TRBD2 (6 bases). Germline V gene sequence: CDR1 MNHEY, CDR2 SMNVEV (reference sequence). Trimming took off 2 bases at V and 0 bases at J, with 8 bases between the two ends. There are 15 residues in the CDR3.

The chain joins TRBV7-6 to TRBJ1-1; 9 bases line up with TRBD1. In germline, CDR1 is SGHVS, CDR2 FNYEAQ. The CDR3 extends over 15 amino acids. V dropped 5 bases and J dropped 4; count of bases not matched to a gene: 8. The CDR3 spells CASSARTGESTEAFF. The CDR3 DNA reads TGTGCCAGCAGCGCCCGGACAGGGGAGAGCACTGAAGCTTTCTTT.

The V gene is TRBV28, the J gene TRBJ2-7, with D perhaps matching TRBD2 (5 bases). Germline V gene lookup returns CDR1 MDHEN and CDR2 SYDVKM. CDR3 length equals 14 residues. Trimming cost V 6 bases and J 5 bases, with 17 bases left between them. The CDR3 DNA sequence: TGTGCCAGCAGCATCCGGGGAAATGTCGACGAGCAGTACTTC. As protein: CASSIRGNVDEQYF. Variable domain in full (rest from reference TRBV28 and TRBJ2-7): DVKVTQSSRYLVKRTGEKVFLECVQDMDHENMFWYRQDPGLGLRLIYFSYDVKMKEKGDIPEGYSVSREKKERFSLILESASTNQTSMYLCASSIRGNVDEQYFGPGTRLTVT.

V and J are TRBV6-1 and TRBJ2-2; tentative D call: TRBD1 (6 bases). V gave up 9 bases and J gave up 0 bases, with 14 bases separating them. Germline CDR1 is MNHNS and CDR2 is SASEGT. The CDR3 has 15 amino acids. The CDR3 DNA is TGTGCCAGTCAAGGACAGCCCGCGAACACCGGGGAGCTGTTTTTT. It encodes CASQGQPANTGELFF.

The chain combines TRBV9 with TRBJ1-1, with a tentative D call TRBD1 (5 bases). CDR3 length equals 15 residues. Germline V gene data show CDR1 as SGDLS and CDR2 as YYNGEE. V was pared by 0 bases and J by 0 bases, with 9 bases between. The CDR3 bases are TGTGCCAGCAGCGTAGCCGCAGGGATGAACACTGAAGCTTTCTTT. It yields the protein CASSVAAGMNTEAFF.

This chain links TRBV15 with TRBJ2-5, with TRBD1 matching 7 bases. CDR3 length: 14 residues. After removal of 3 bases from V and 5 bases from J, the junction contained 6 bases not matched to a gene. In germline, CDR1 is LNHNV, CDR2 YYDKDF (reference sequence). CDR3 bases: TGTGCCACCAGCAGTAATCAGGGGGAGGAGACCCAGTACTTC. Its protein is CATSSNQGEETQYF.

The table lists this clone with a few counts. The chain is built from TRBV2 and TRBJ1-6, with D perhaps matching TRBD1 (6 bases). The CDR3 covers 13 residues. Per germline, CDR1 SNHLY and CDR2 FYNNEI. The germline V and J ends were trimmed by 9 bases and 8 bases, with 14 bases remaining between them. CDR3 amino acids: CASKTGWDSPLHF. As DNA, the CDR3 is TGTGCCAGTAAAACAGGGTGGGATTCACCCCTCCACTTT.

This clone was counted only a few times. DNA for the CDR3: TGTGCCAGCAGCTCTCGGTCGTCAGAGCAGTTCTTC. It codes for CASSSRSSEQFF. V gene TRBV9 combines with J gene TRBJ2-1, with D unresolved. CDR3 length: 12 residues. Germline V gene data show CDR1 as SGDLS and CDR2 as YYNGEE. Trimming took off 4 bases at V and 10 bases at J, with 12 bases between the two ends.

The chain combines TRBV25-1 with TRBJ1-2; D remains unclear. Trimming removed 2 bases from V and 3 bases from J, with 7 bases in between. The CDR3 has 13 residues. Germline lookup yields CDR1 MGHDK and CDR2 SYGVNS. CDR3 sequence reads: CASSEVADYGYTF. The DNA of the CDR3 is TGTGCCAGCAGTGAAGTGGCGGACTATGGCTACACCTTC.

This chain uses TRBV5-1 with TRBJ1-1; D not certain. Germline CDR1 and CDR2: SGHRS and YFSETQ. The ends were cut back, 4 bases at V and 0 bases at J, with 10 bases in the middle. The CDR3 has 14 residues. CDR3 nucleotide sequence: TGCGCCAGCAGCCCCGTGGCCATGAACACTGAAGCTTTCTTT. As protein: CASSPVAMNTEAFF.

The chain combines TRBV5-6 with TRBJ2-7, with 11 bases identical to TRBD1. CDR3 size: 15 residues. V lost 0 bases, J lost 3 bases, and 2 bases stayed unmatched. In germline, CDR1 is SGHDT, CDR2 YYEEEE. The CDR3 spells CASSLGTGGGYEQYF. CDR3 bases: TGTGCCAGCAGCTTGGGGACAGGGGGCGGCTACGAGCAGTACTTC.

The rearrangement links TRBV18 to TRBJ2-1; TRBD1 aligns across 10 bases. The junction had 8 bases not matched to a gene; V was cut back by 1 base and J by 5 bases. In germline, CDR1 is KGHSH, CDR2 LQKENI. The CDR3 runs 17 residues. CDR3 coding DNA: TGTGCCAGCTCACCACGGGACAGGGGTGGCCTCCACAATGAGCAGTTCTTC. This translates into CASSPRDRGGLHNEQFF.

The chain is built from TRBV29-1 and TRBJ2-6; D not certain. V shed 1 base and J shed 2 bases, with 3 bases lying between them. The CDR3 is made up of 13 amino acids. Germline CDR1 reads SQVTM; CDR2 reads ANQGSEA. This chain's CDR3 is CSVEAPGANVLTF. The DNA for the CDR3 is TGCAGCGTTGAAGCTCCTGGGGCCAACGTCCTGACTTTC.

The chain joins TRBV5-1 to TRBJ1-4; TRBD1 might be the D (6 bases). The length of the CDR3 is 16 residues. Germline V gene lookup returns CDR1 SGHRS and CDR2 YFSETQ. Trimming took off 4 bases at V and 4 bases at J, with 17 bases between the two ends. The CDR3 nucleotides are TGCGCCAGCAGCGAAGGACAGCCTTCCGTTAATGAAAAACTGTTTTTT. Protein product: CASSEGQPSVNEKLFF.

The rearrangement joins TRBV18 to TRBJ2-3; 13 bases line up with TRBD2. V was pared by 4 bases and J by 4 bases, with 2 bases of the junction left unmatched. The CDR3 is 15 residues long. The germline V gene has CDR1 KGHSH and CDR2 LQKENI. The CDR3 region has the DNA TGTGCCAGCTCACTCGGACTAGCGGGAGCAGATACGCAGTATTTT. Encoded protein: CASSLGLAGADTQYF.

CDR3 residues: CASSTRTSSNYEQYF. Written as DNA, the CDR3 is TGTGCCAGCAGTACGCGGACTAGTTCAAACTACGAGCAGTACTTC. The chain couples TRBV6-5 to TRBJ2-7, with TRBD2 identical over 7 bases. Looked up from germline, CDR1 is MNHEY and CDR2 is SVGAGI. The V and J ends lost 5 bases and 3 bases, in that order; junction bases with no gene match: 10. This CDR3 comprises 15 residues.

The V call is TRBV27, the J call TRBJ1-5, with 7 bases identical to TRBD1. CDR3 size: 15 residues. Losses at the gene ends were 3 bases for V and 6 bases for J; bases not matched to a gene: 8. Germline CDR1 is MNHEY and CDR2 is SMNVEV (reference sequence). CDR3 sequence: CASSLMATGSQPQHF. In DNA form, the CDR3 reads TGTGCCAGCAGTTTGATGGCGACAGGGTCTCAGCCCCAGCATTTT.

The V call is TRBV6-4, the J call TRBJ1-1; weak D call: TRBD1 (5 bases). Germline V lookup: CDR1 MRHNA, CDR2 SNTAGT. V lost 2 bases to trimming and J lost 1 base, with 11 bases between them. This CDR3 spans 15 amino acids. This CDR3 reads CASSDDGAPNTEAFF. In DNA, the CDR3 is TGTGCCAGCAGTGACGATGGGGCCCCGAACACTGAAGCTTTCTTT.